The next 16 T cell receptor beta chains were all read from a single sample in a study of blood T cells in healthy people across ages. Primers used in a second PCR of about 6 to 11 cycles were a sample-barcoded 5' primer and a J-beta primer mix. TCRdb called the 5' RACE reads again in MiXCR, with one record for every CDR3 protein. Found here are 730,000 or so distinct CDR3 sequences, approximately 39% of them singletons; the top ten hold more than 20%. The sequencing sample was made of blood. The source is a woman aged 55-69 years in good health.

The CDR3: CASSFFAGGYNEQFF. In nucleotides, the CDR3 is TGTGCCAGCAGCTTCTTTGCGGGAGGGTACAATGAGCAGTTCTTC. This chain joins TRBV5-6 and TRBJ2-1; 9 positions agree with TRBD2. The CDR3 runs 15 residues. J gave up 4 bases and V 2 bases, and 4 bases lay outside the gene matches. Germline V lookup: CDR1 SGHDT, CDR2 YYEEEE.

This clonotype has a single count. This CDR3 reads CSALGRAGFDTQYF. In DNA form, the CDR3 reads TGCAGTGCCTTGGGACGAGCGGGATTCGATACGCAGTATTTT. The J gene is TRBJ2-3, the V gene TRBV20-1; 7 bases map to TRBD2. Germline CDR1 reads DFQATT; CDR2 reads SNEGSKA (reference sequence). Germline trimming cut 6 bases from V and 6 bases from J; bases unmatched to any gene: 12. The CDR3 has 14 residues.

This clonotype showed up just a few times. The chain combines TRBV7-2 with TRBJ2-2; D not resolved. Trimming removed 5 bases at V and 6 bases at J, with 10 bases between. This CDR3 spans 13 amino acids. From germline, CDR1 is SGHTA and CDR2 FQGNSA. The CDR3 DNA reads as TGTGCCAGCAGCCAGCAAACGGCCGGGGAGCTGTTTTTT. Translation: CASSQQTAGELFF.

There are a few counts of this clonotype. V gene TRBV3-1 combines with J gene TRBJ2-3; 9 nucleotides align to TRBD2. Germline V gene sequence: CDR1 LGHDT, CDR2 YNNKEL (reference sequence). CDR3 length: 16 residues. The ends lost 1 base at V and 3 bases at J; junction bases unmatched: 5. The CDR3 bases are TGTGCCAGCAGCCAAGGGAGTCTAGCGGGGACAGATACGCAGTATTTT. It codes for CASSQGSLAGTDTQYF.

The gene calls are TRBV5-1 and TRBJ2-3, with TRBD2 identical over 9 bases. This CDR3 is 17 amino acids long. V lost 0 bases and J lost 4; bases outside the gene matches: 9. CDR1 and CDR2 from the germline V gene are SGHRS and YFSETQ. CDR3 coding DNA: TGCGCCAGCAGCTTGGTGTCTAGCGGGGCGGGAGCAGATACGCAGTATTTT. Protein sequence: CASSLVSSGAGADTQYF.

V gene TRBV5-8 combines with J gene TRBJ2-1; either TRBD1 or TRBD2 may fit D (5 bases each). The V end was cut by 6 bases, the J end by 9 bases, with 22 bases between. The CDR3 runs 15 residues. From germline, CDR1 is SGHTS and CDR2 YDEGEE. This CDR3 reads CASNPVRDVPLEQFF. The CDR3 bases are TGTGCCAGCAACCCAGTCCGGGACGTACCTCTTGAGCAGTTCTTC.

The chain links TRBV27 to TRBJ2-2, with D unresolved. V lost 5 bases, J lost 6 bases, and 10 bases lay in between. The CDR3 is made up of 13 amino acids. CDR1 is MNHEY and CDR2 is SMNVEV in the germline V gene (reference sequence). The CDR3 DNA follows: TGTGCCAGCAGTGTTACGCCAGCCGGGGAGCTGTTTTTT. It encodes CASSVTPAGELFF.

This rearrangement joins TRBV6-1 to TRBJ1-5; D is unresolved. Trimming took off 8 bases at V and 1 base at J, with 6 bases between the two ends. CDR1 is MNHNS and CDR2 is SASEGT in the germline V gene. The CDR3 covers 12 residues. The CDR3 DNA reads TGTGCCAGCCGTGCAAGCAATCAGCCCCAGCATTTT. Translated, it gives CASRASNQPQHF.

V gene TRBV29-1 combines with J gene TRBJ2-1; D is perhaps TRBD1 or TRBD2 (5 bases each). The CDR3 spans 13 residues. Trimming shortened V by 4 bases and J by 6 bases, and 13 bases separated the two germline ends. CDR1 SQVTM and CDR2 ANQGSEA come from the germline V gene. Here the CDR3 reads CSVAIGAVNEQFF. Written as DNA, the CDR3 is TGCAGCGTTGCGATCGGGGCAGTCAATGAGCAGTTCTTC.

This clonotype was recorded a few times. The rearrangement joins TRBV20-1 to TRBJ2-1; D could derive from TRBD1 or TRBD2 (5 bases each). V dropped 6 bases and J dropped 8 bases, with 23 bases sitting between them. Germline CDR1 and CDR2: DFQATT and SNEGSKA (reference sequence). This CDR3 is built from 15 residues. The CDR3 spells CSAPLDFLMGDEQFF. The DNA for the CDR3 is TGCAGTGCCCCCCTCGACTTTCTAATGGGGGATGAGCAGTTCTTC.

Turning to this clonotype: This may be a read error, as it is one base from a much larger clone. The V gene is TRBV4-3, the J gene TRBJ2-4; perhaps TRBD2 as D (6 bases). Trimming pared 0 bases from V and 0 bases from J, leaving 9 bases between. The germline gives CDR1 LGHNA, CDR2 YSLEER. The CDR3 loop spans 16 amino acids. This chain's CDR3 is CASSQEPGLAKNIQYF. CDR3 nucleotide sequence: TGCGCCAGCAGCCAAGAACCGGGACTAGCCAAAAACATTCAGTACTTC.

The chain carries TRBV7-3 and TRBJ2-1; 8 bases agree with TRBD1. Germline loops: CDR1 SGHTA, CDR2 FQGTGA. With 5 bases clipped from V and 1 base from J, the junction kept 4 bases outside the gene matches. The length of the CDR3 is 15 residues. This chain's CDR3 is CASSQDRDSYNEQFF. The CDR3 nucleotides read TGTGCCAGCAGCCAGGACAGGGATTCCTACAATGAGCAGTTCTTC.

This clonotype was observed a handful of times. V usage is TRBV7-9 and J usage is TRBJ1-1; D may be TRBD1 (5 bases). There are 12 residues in the CDR3. Trimming stripped 5 bases from V and 7 bases from J, with 11 bases between. Germline lookup yields CDR1 SEHNR and CDR2 FQNEAQ (reference sequence). CDR3 bases: TGTGCCAGCAGCACGACAGTATATGAAGCTTTCTTT. Amino acid sequence: CASSTTVYEAFF.

Comment on this clonotype: A much larger clone differs from this one at a single base, so this may be a read error. The chain links TRBV27 to TRBJ2-3; the D gene is possibly TRBD1 (6 bases). The germline CDR1 and CDR2 sequences are MNHEY and SMNVEV (reference sequence). CDR3 length equals 15 residues. Written as DNA, the CDR3 is TGTGCCAACAGTTTCAACCCAGGGGGCACAGATACGCAGTATTTT. The encoded protein is CANSFNPGGTDTQYF.

The rearrangement links TRBV24-1 to TRBJ2-1; 7 bases match TRBD2. The CDR3 loop spans 16 amino acids. After removal of 0 bases from V and 0 bases from J, the junction contained 1 base not matched to a gene. CDR1 and CDR2 from the germline V gene are KGHDR and SFDVKD. The CDR3: CATSDLSGGSYNEQFF. The DNA of the CDR3 is TGTGCCACCAGTGATTTGTCGGGAGGCTCCTACAATGAGCAGTTCTTC.

The gene calls are TRBV12-3 or TRBV12-4 and TRBJ1-2; 8 bases match TRBD1. With V trimmed by 6 bases and J by 3 bases, 6 bases remained unmatched. The CDR3 is 14 amino acids. CDR3 coding DNA: TGTGCCAGCAGGCAGACAGGGGCATACTATGGCTACACCTTC. Translation gives CASRQTGAYYGYTF.